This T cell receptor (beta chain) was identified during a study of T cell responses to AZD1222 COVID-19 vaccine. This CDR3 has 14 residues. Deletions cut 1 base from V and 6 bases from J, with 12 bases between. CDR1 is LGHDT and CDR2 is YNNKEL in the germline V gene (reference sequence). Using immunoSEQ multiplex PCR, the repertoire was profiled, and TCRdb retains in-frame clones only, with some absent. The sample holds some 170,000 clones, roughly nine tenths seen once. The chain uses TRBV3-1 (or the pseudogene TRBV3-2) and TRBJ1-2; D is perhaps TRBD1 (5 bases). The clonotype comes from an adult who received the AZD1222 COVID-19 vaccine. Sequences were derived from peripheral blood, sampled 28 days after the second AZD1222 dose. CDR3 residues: CASSQAGSENGYTF. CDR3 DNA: TGTGCCAGCAGCCAAGCAGGGAGTGAAAATGGCTACACCTTC.